This T cell receptor beta chain was identified in a study of CD8+ T cells in alopecia areata. The V end was cut by 3 bases, the J end by 3 bases, with 19 bases between. From germline, CDR1 is SGHDT and CDR2 YYEEEE. There are 17 residues in the CDR3. Separation by sorting yielded CD4+ and CD8+ T cells from PBMCs. On this clone itself: What it binds is unknown.

Reverse transcribed after extraction, RNA yielded cDNA as the sequencing template. This table comes from immunoSEQ multiplex PCR, and its TCRdb copy is limited to in-frame clones, with some not included. The data hold some 150,000 clones, with approximately 65% observed a single time. Whole-study results and caveats: Whereas mice showed it more clearly, TCR sharing across patients was murkier, possibly because of HLA. Besides other cells, scalp samples also yield sequences of resident alphabeta T cells from normal skin. Especially in alopecia totalis/universalis, lesional scalp showed greater clonality than normal scalp did.

This rearrangement joins TRBV5-6 to TRBJ2-1; TRBD2 might be the D (6 bases). Material: CD8+ T cells sorted from blood. This sequence was found in a human donor in good health. CDR3 DNA sequence: TGTGCCAGCAGCTCGATGGAGGGGAGTCCACGCTACAATGAGCAGTTCTTC. Translation: CASSSMEGSPRYNEQFF.